This TCR beta chain emerged from a study of early stage breast cancer tumors. At the level of the study: Samples were sequenced at 9 to 10-fold average coverage. Study-wide results and caveats: Blood repertoires resembled normal breast more than tumor. Commonly generated sequences made up most enriched TCRB sequences shared between patients.

V was shortened by 7 bases and J by 2 bases, with 15 bases between the two germline ends. The CDR3 is made up of 14 amino acids. CDR1 is GTSNPN, CDR2 SVGIG, per germline (reference sequence). Notes on this clone: Its antigen is unknown.

TCRdb keeps only in-frame clones here, not all; method: immunoSEQ multiplex PCR. The repertoire holds about 28,000 clones, with 50% to 75% as singletons. This chain links TRBV30 with TRBJ1-3; perhaps TRBD1 as D (5 bases). The sequenced sample was breast tumor tissue. The sequence derives from a person between 50 and 60 years old with breast cancer. The CDR3 DNA reads as TGTGCCTTCGGAAAAGGCAGGGCTGGAAACACCATATATTTT. Translating it yields CAFGKGRAGNTIYF.